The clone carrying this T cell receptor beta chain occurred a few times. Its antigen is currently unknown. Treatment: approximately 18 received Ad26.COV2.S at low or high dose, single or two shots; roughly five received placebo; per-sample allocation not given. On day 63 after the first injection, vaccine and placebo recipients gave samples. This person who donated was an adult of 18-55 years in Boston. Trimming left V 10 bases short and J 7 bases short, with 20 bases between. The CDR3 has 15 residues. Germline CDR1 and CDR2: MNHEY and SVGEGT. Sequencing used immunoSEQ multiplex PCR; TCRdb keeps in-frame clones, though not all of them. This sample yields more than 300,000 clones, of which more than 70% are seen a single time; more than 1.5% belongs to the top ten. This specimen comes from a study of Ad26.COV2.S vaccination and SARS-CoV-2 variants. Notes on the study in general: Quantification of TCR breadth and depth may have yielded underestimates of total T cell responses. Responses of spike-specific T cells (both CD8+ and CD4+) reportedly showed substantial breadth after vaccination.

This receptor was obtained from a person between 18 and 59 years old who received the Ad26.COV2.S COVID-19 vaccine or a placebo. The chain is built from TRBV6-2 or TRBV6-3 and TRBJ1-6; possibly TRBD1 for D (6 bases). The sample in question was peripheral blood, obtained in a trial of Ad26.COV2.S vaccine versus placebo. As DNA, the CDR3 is TGTGCCACCGGCCCCCCAGGGAGGGGGAATTCACCCCTCCACTTT. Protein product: CATGPPGRGNSPLHF.